A single sample is the source of the 27 T cell receptor beta chains below, sequenced in a study of T-cell reconstitution after alpha-beta-depleted transplantation in children (dated by TCRdb to 2016 to 2017). The method was PCR. For sequencing, an Illumina HiSeq 2500 was employed. Molecular barcoding was employed in the preparation of TCR libraries, with unique molecular identifiers being used to normalize TCRbeta repertoire quantification. TCRdb trimmed the raw reads at Q25, called clones with MiXCR and kept productive beta chains. Each entry merges the rows of one CDR3 protein and shows their most common DNA and genes. The sample includes hundreds of thousands of distinct CDR3 sequences, with 13% observed a single time. Of the sample, roughly 0.84% is held by the ten largest clones. The label giving this sample's treatment or condition can be read as: allogeneic hematopoietic cell transplantation with graft depleted of TCRalphabeta T cells and CD19 B cells.

Material: PBMCs, obtained before TCRalphabeta/CD19-depleted stem cell transplant. The receptors originated from a girl aged 2 to 10 with congenital amegakaryocytic thrombocytopenia, due to receive a stem cell transplant.

The chain couples TRBV5-1 to TRBJ2-7; D gene uncertain. In germline, CDR1 is SGHRS, CDR2 YFSETQ. CDR3 length: 17 residues. Trimming left V 1 base short and J 3 bases short, with 20 bases between. The CDR3 nucleotides are TGCGCCAGCAGCTTGACCTACTCGGAGAGACCCTACTACGAGCAGTACTTC. This sequence encodes CASSLTYSERPYYEQYF.

As to this clonotype: A far larger clone is only one base removed, so a read error is likely. The chain combines TRBV7-7 with TRBJ2-5, with unresolved D. The V and J ends lost 3 bases and 0 bases respectively, with 5 bases between them. Germline V CDR1 and CDR2: SSHAT, FNYEAQ (reference sequence). There are 13 residues in the CDR3. In nucleotides, the CDR3 is TGTGCCAGCAGCTTCGGGTACCAAGAGACCCAGTACTTC. Amino acid sequence: CASSFGYQETQYF. Complete variable domain (other parts from reference TRBV7-7 and TRBJ2-5): GAGVSQSPRYKVTKRGQDVTLRCDPISSHATLYWYQQALGQGPEFLTYFNYEAQPDKSGLPSDRFSAERPEGSISTLTIQRTEQRDSAMYRCASSFGYQETQYFGPGTRLLVL.

This clonotype was seen more than once but under ten times. The gene calls are TRBV27 and TRBJ2-5; 9 positions agree with TRBD1. Germline V gene lookup returns CDR1 MNHEY and CDR2 SMNVEV (reference sequence). J was trimmed by 7 bases and V by 5 bases; bases with no gene match: 8. CDR3 length: 14 residues. For the CDR3, the DNA is TGTGCCAGCAGTACTAACAGGGGGCCTGGGACCCAGTACTTC. It is translated as CASSTNRGPGTQYF.

This clonotype was recorded a few times. This chain connects TRBV29-1 to TRBJ2-1; 10 nucleotides match TRBD1. J lost 6 bases, V lost 4 bases, and 15 bases had no gene match. The germline V gene has CDR1 SQVTM and CDR2 ANQGSEA. The CDR3 is 17 amino acids. CDR3: CSVAYFSGTGASNEQFF. The DNA of the CDR3 is TGCAGCGTTGCGTACTTTTCCGGGACAGGGGCTAGCAATGAGCAGTTCTTC.

The rearrangement joins TRBV4-1 to TRBJ2-2; TRBD2 aligns across 10 bases. The CDR3 contains 19 residues. Trimming at V came to 2 bases and at J to 7 bases, leaving 16 bases not matched to a gene. Germline CDR1 reads MGHRA; CDR2 reads YSYEKL. CDR3 sequence: CASSQYVVVAGGSVGELFF. The CDR3 nucleotides read TGCGCCAGCAGCCAATATGTTGTGGTAGCGGGAGGTTCGGTCGGGGAGCTGTTTTTT.

This rearrangement joins TRBV12-5 to TRBJ1-1; 8 bases align to TRBD1. Germline loops: CDR1 LGHNT, CDR2 FRNRAP. This CDR3 has 16 residues. V lost 1 base and J lost 2; bases outside the gene matches: 6. The CDR3 nucleotides read TGTGCTAGTGGTTTGGCTTACACAGGGGGTAACACTGAAGCTTTCTTT. This codes for CASGLAYTGGNTEAFF.

In the case of this clonotype: With a much larger clone just one base away, this may be a read error. The chain has TRBV12-3 or TRBV12-4 and TRBJ2-1; D remains ambiguous. The CDR3 contains 14 residues. The CDR3 nucleotides read TGTGCCAGCAGTTCCGTACTACATTACAATGAGCAGTCCTTC. Residues: CASSSVLHYNEQSF.

This clonotype was observed a few times. This chain links TRBV29-1 with TRBJ2-1, with D perhaps matching TRBD2 (6 bases). The CDR3 loop spans 10 amino acids. Looked up from germline, CDR1 is SQVTM and CDR2 is ANQGSEA. Trimming stripped 4 bases from V and 15 bases from J, with 13 bases between. The CDR3 DNA follows: TGCAGCGTTGGGGTAGGAGGGTCGTTCTTC. Protein product: CSVGVGGSFF.

This clonotype appeared once. V gene TRBV3-1 combines with J gene TRBJ1-1; D uncertain. The V end was cut by 0 bases, the J end by 3 bases, with 8 bases between. Germline V gives CDR1 LGHDT, CDR2 YNNKEL (reference sequence). The CDR3 spans 14 residues. CDR3 nucleotides: TGTGCCAGCAGCCAAGAAGGGAGCTACACTGAAGCTTTCTTT. Its protein product is CASSQEGSYTEAFF.

This chain uses TRBV7-2 with TRBJ1-2; 7 nucleotides agree with TRBD1. Germline CDR1 and CDR2: SGHTA and FQGNSA. The CDR3 sequence is 12 residues long. Trimming at V came to 3 bases and at J to 8 bases, leaving 3 bases not matched to a gene. For the CDR3, the DNA is TGTGCCAGCAGCTTCCAACAGGGGGGCTACACCTTC. Translating it yields CASSFQQGGYTF.

The rearrangement joins TRBV5-1 to TRBJ1-4, with D uncertain. The V and J ends lost 0 bases and 4 bases respectively, with 10 bases between them. The CDR3 runs 15 residues. Germline CDR1 reads SGHRS; CDR2 reads YFSETQ. CDR3 in DNA: TGCGCCAGCAGCTTGGGTTCGTCGGATAATGAAAAACTGTTTTTT. Its translation is CASSLGSSDNEKLFF.

This clonotype appeared a few times. This could be a read error, since a much larger clone is one nucleotide away. The chain carries TRBV6-1 and TRBJ2-3, with no clear D. The CDR3 is made up of 13 amino acids. The V end lost 1 base, the J end lost 2 bases, and 4 bases lay between the germline ends. Germline CDR1 and CDR2: MNHNS and SASEGT. CDR3 region: CASSEGATDTQYF. CDR3 coding DNA: TGTGCCAGCAGTGAAGGGGCCACAGATACGCAGTATTTT.

Note on this clonotype: Sequence at one end of the junction differs from germline and may be a read error. The rearrangement uses TRBV11-2 and TRBJ2-5; tentatively, D is TRBD1 or TRBD2 (5 bases each). Germline CDR1 reads SGHAT; CDR2 reads FQNNGV. CDR3 size: 16 residues. CDR3 protein: CAGSLGHTGRQETQYF. The CDR3 DNA follows: TGTGCCGGCAGCTTAGGACACACGGGGCGACAAGAGACCCAGTACTTC.

The CDR3: CASSSERGGWDTQYF. In DNA form, the CDR3 reads TGTGCCAGCAGCTCAGAGCGGGGCGGTTGGGATACGCAGTATTTT. The V gene is TRBV7-6, the J gene TRBJ2-3; 7 bases are shared with TRBD2. J gave up 6 bases and V 4 bases, and 10 bases lay outside the gene matches. The CDR3 loop spans 15 amino acids. Germline assignment: CDR1 SGHVS and CDR2 FNYEAQ. The full variable domain, completed using reference TRBV7-6 and TRBJ2-3, is GAGVSQSPRYKVTKRGQDVALRCDPISGHVSLYWYRQALGQGPEFLTYFNYEAQQDKSGLPNDRFSAERPEGSISTLTIQRTEQRDSAMYRCASSSERGGWDTQYFGPGTRLTVL.

This clonotype was recorded at least ten times. The chain has TRBV14 and TRBJ2-1; 10 bases map to TRBD2. Germline assignment: CDR1 SGHDN and CDR2 FVKESK. The CDR3 loop spans 13 amino acids. J lost 13 bases, V lost 1 base, and 4 bases had no gene match. Here the CDR3 DNA reads TGTGCCAGCAGCCAAGTGCTAGCGGGAGATCAGTTCTTC. Translating gives CASSQVLAGDQFF.

The chain has TRBV5-1 and TRBJ2-7; D possibly uses TRBD1 or TRBD2 (5 bases each). This CDR3 has 16 amino acids. Germline values: CDR1 SGHRS, CDR2 YFSETQ. Trimming pared 4 bases from V and 3 bases from J, leaving 20 bases between. The chain's CDR3 is CASSPPGPLTRYEQYF. CDR3 DNA: TGCGCCAGCAGCCCCCCGGGGCCGTTAACTCGCTACGAGCAGTACTTC. The full variable domain, with the rest looked up from reference TRBV5-1 and TRBJ2-7, is KAGVTQTPRYLIKTRGQQVTLSCSPISGHRSVSWYQQTPGQGLQFLFEYFSETQRNKGNFPGRFSGRQFSNSRSEMNVSTLELGDSALYLCASSPPGPLTRYEQYFGPGTRLTVT.

This clonotype was observed at least ten times. This rearrangement joins TRBV5-1 to TRBJ2-7; D is undetermined. Trimming removed 0 bases at V and 1 base at J, with 11 bases between. The CDR3 consists of 15 residues. Germline values: CDR1 SGHRS, CDR2 YFSETQ. The CDR3 loop reads CASSLDRVSSYEQYF. CDR3 bases: TGCGCCAGCAGCTTGGACCGGGTATCTTCCTACGAGCAGTACTTC.

This clonotype was observed many times. The chain uses TRBV20-1 and TRBJ2-5; D gene unclear. Germline-derived CDR1 and CDR2 are DFQATT and SNEGSKA (reference sequence). Trimming took 5 bases from V and 0 from J, leaving 10 bases between them. This CDR3 contains 13 residues. CDR3 sequence reads: CSAPGWYQETQYF. CDR3 DNA sequence: TGCAGTGCTCCTGGATGGTACCAAGAGACCCAGTACTTC.

This clonotype was observed a few times. The chain carries TRBV6-5 and TRBJ2-1; D ambiguous. Germline assignment: CDR1 MNHEY and CDR2 SVGAGI. Deletions cut 2 bases from V and 2 bases from J, with 7 bases between. There are 14 residues in the CDR3. The CDR3 nucleotides are TGTGCCAGCAGTTACGATCTGGCCTACAATGAGCAGTTCTTC. Its translation: CASSYDLAYNEQFF.

Comments on this clonotype: A much larger clonotype is one base distant, so this may be a read error. The rearrangement links TRBV7-9 to TRBJ2-7, with TRBD2 as a possible D gene (5 bases). The V end was cut by 3 bases, the J end by 3 bases, with 9 bases between. Germline assignment: CDR1 SEHNR and CDR2 FQNEAQ (reference sequence). The CDR3 sequence is 13 residues long. The CDR3 loop is CASSFGVRYEQYF. DNA for the CDR3: TGTGCCAGCAGCTTCGGGGTCCGCTACGAGCAGTACTTC.

In this sample, this clonotype turned up many times. The J gene is TRBJ2-1, the V gene TRBV30; D gene uncertain. The length of the CDR3 is 13 residues. The V and J ends lost 5 bases and 6 bases respectively, with 14 bases between them. Germline V gives CDR1 GTSNPN, CDR2 SVGIG (reference sequence). The CDR3, as DNA: TGTGCCTGGCCGATGGACGCGTTCAATGAGCAGTTCTTC. Translated, it gives CAWPMDAFNEQFF.

In this sample, this clonotype turned up many times. The chain links TRBV5-1 to TRBJ2-1; D gene ambiguous. CDR1 and CDR2 (germline): SGHRS, YFSETQ. With 2 bases removed from V and 0 bases from J, the gap between germline ends came to 12 bases. The CDR3 is made up of 16 amino acids. CDR3 loop: CASSLSGDDSYNEQFF. Written as DNA, the CDR3 is TGCGCCAGCAGCTTATCGGGTGATGACTCCTACAATGAGCAGTTCTTC.

This clonotype was seen ten or more times. The J gene is TRBJ1-4, the V gene TRBV12-3 or TRBV12-4; tentative D call: TRBD1 (5 bases). The CDR3 loop spans 13 amino acids. V lost 8 bases and J lost 5, with 12 bases in between. In DNA form, the CDR3 reads TGTGCCAGCGGGGGAGTTCCCAATGAAAAACTGTTTTTT. Translation: CASGGVPNEKLFF.

This clonotype appeared a few times. The chain links TRBV7-9 to TRBJ2-7; tentatively, D is TRBD2 (5 bases). The CDR3 extends over 15 amino acids. Per germline, CDR1 SEHNR and CDR2 FQNEAQ (reference sequence). The V and J ends lost 0 bases and 0 bases respectively, with 9 bases between them. The CDR3 sequence is CASSLASSSSYEQYF. The CDR3 DNA is TGTGCCAGCAGCTTAGCGTCTAGCAGCTCCTACGAGCAGTACTTC.

The chain combines TRBV9 with TRBJ1-4, with D unresolved. CDR3 length: 16 residues. V shed 2 bases and J shed 5 bases, with 16 bases lying between them. Germline-derived CDR1 and CDR2 are SGDLS and YYNGEE. For the CDR3, the DNA is TGTGCCAGCAGCGTCGGGGTCGGGCAGAAAAATGAAAAACTGTTTTTT. Translation gives CASSVGVGQKNEKLFF. Using reference TRBV9 and TRBJ1-4 for the parts outside the CDR3, the full variable domain is DSGVTQTPKHLITATGQRVTLRCSPRSGDLSVYWYQQSLDQGLQFLIQYYNGEERAKGNILERFSAQQFPDLHSELNLSSLELGDSALYFCASSVGVGQKNEKLFFGSGTQLSVL.

This clonotype occurred many times. The V and J genes are TRBV29-1 and TRBJ2-7, with D unclear. CDR3 length: 11 amino acids. Germline lookup yields CDR1 SQVTM and CDR2 ANQGSEA. Trimming left V 4 bases short and J 4 bases short, with 8 bases between. For the CDR3, the DNA is TGCAGCGTTGGGGGATTTTACGAGCAGTACTTC. This translates into CSVGGFYEQYF.

This clonotype has just a few counts. The rearrangement uses TRBV3-1 and TRBJ2-2; 11 positions agree with TRBD2. The CDR3 has 17 amino acids. Trimming took 7 bases from V and 7 from J; bases not matched to a gene: 14. Looked up from germline, CDR1 is LGHDT and CDR2 is YNNKEL (reference sequence). CDR3 loop: CASNTYGTSGQNGELFF. CDR3 nucleotide sequence: TGTGCCAGCAACACTTACGGGACTAGCGGACAAAACGGGGAGCTGTTTTTT. Filled out from reference TRBV3-1 and TRBJ2-2, the complete variable domain reads DTAVSQTPKYLVTQMGNDKSIKCEQNLGHDTMYWYKQDSKKFLKIMFSYNNKELIINETVPNRFSPKSPDKAHLNLHINSLELGDSAVYFCASNTYGTSGQNGELFFGEGSRLTVL.